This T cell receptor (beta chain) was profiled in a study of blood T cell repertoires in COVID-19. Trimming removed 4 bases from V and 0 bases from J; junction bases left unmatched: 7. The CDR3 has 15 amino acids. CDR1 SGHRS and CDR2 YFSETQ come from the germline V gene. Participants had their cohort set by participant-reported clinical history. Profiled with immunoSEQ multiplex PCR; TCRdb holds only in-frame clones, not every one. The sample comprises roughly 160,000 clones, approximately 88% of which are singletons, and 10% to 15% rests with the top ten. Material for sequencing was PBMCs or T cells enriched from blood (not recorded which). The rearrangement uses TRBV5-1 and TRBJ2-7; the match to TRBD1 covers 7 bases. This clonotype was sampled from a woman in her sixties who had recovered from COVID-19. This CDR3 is CASSPDRALSYEQYF. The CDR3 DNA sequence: TGCGCCAGCAGCCCCGACAGGGCCCTCTCCTACGAGCAGTACTTC. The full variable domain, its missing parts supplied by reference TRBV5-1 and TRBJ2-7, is KAGVTQTPRYLIKTRGQQVTLSCSPISGHRSVSWYQQTPGQGLQFLFEYFSETQRNKGNFPGRFSGRQFSNSRSEMNVSTLELGDSALYLCASSPDRALSYEQYFGPGTRLTVT.